One sample yielded the 27 T cell receptor beta chains listed below, sequenced in a study of T-cell reconstitution after alpha-beta-depleted transplantation in children. Unique molecular identifiers tagged the TCRbeta library. TCRdb analysed the PCR reads with MiXCR anew, one entry per CDR3 protein. The table includes around 400,000 distinct CDR3 sequences, roughly 21% detected once. Material: PBMCs from the stem cell graft donor, obtained from the stem cell graft. These receptors originate from a human donor who donated a stem cell graft to a child with acute myeloid leukemia.

The chain recombines TRBV15 with TRBJ2-7, with D possibly TRBD1 on 5 matching bases. Germline V CDR1 and CDR2: LNHNV, YYDKDF (reference sequence). The CDR3 sequence is 13 residues long. Trimming shortened V by 4 bases and J by 5 bases, and 12 bases separated the two germline ends. The DNA of the CDR3 is TGTGCCACCAGCACTCAGGGTATCCACGAGCAGTACTTC. It translates to CATSTQGIHEQYF.

For the CDR3, the DNA is TGTGCCAGCAGGCGGACGGAGCTATTTACCGATAACTATGGCTACACCTTC. Translating it yields CASRRTELFTDNYGYTF. V gene TRBV28 combines with J gene TRBJ1-2; no definite D call. The CDR3 is 17 residues long. Germline V gene lookup returns CDR1 MDHEN and CDR2 SYDVKM. The V end was cut by 6 bases, the J end by 1 base, with 21 bases between.

This clonotype was seen only a few times. V and J are TRBV10-3 and TRBJ1-1; D is unclear. Germline CDR1 and CDR2: ENHRY and SYGVKD. Between the trimmed V and J ends, which lost 6 bases and 3 bases, there was a span of 8 bases. The CDR3 contains 12 residues. In DNA form, the CDR3 reads TGTGCCATCAGAGGGCAGGACACTGAAGCTTTCTTT. Protein: CAIRGQDTEAFF.

V usage is TRBV9 and J usage is TRBJ2-7; 8 bases line up with TRBD1. Per the germline V gene, CDR1 is SGDLS and CDR2 is YYNGEE. The V and J ends lost 4 bases and 4 bases, in that order; junction bases with no gene match: 22. The CDR3 spans 19 residues. In DNA, the CDR3 is TGTGCCAGCAGCCCAACCCTAAATCCTTTCGGGACAGGTCGGTACGAGCAGTACTTC. Translation: CASSPTLNPFGTGRYEQYF.

In the case of this clonotype: One base away lies a much larger clone, so this may be a sequencing read error. The genes are TRBV7-2 and TRBJ2-7, with 7 nucleotides matching TRBD1. Trimming at V came to 1 base and at J to 2 bases, leaving 2 bases not matched to a gene. Germline values: CDR1 SGHTA, CDR2 FQGNSA. This CDR3 comprises 14 residues. CDR3 nucleotide sequence: TGTGCCAGCAGCTTAGTGGGACAGACCTACGAGCAGTACTTC. Translated: CASSLVGQTYEQYF.

In its sample, this clonotype was seen many times. Here the CDR3 DNA reads TGCAGTGTCGACAGGGAGAATGAAAAACTGTTTTTT. Translating gives CSVDRENEKLFF. V and J are TRBV20-1 and TRBJ1-4, with TRBD1 matching 7 bases. The germline gives CDR1 DFQATT, CDR2 SNEGSKA (reference sequence). The CDR3 contains 12 residues. The V and J ends lost 7 bases and 5 bases, in that order; junction bases with no gene match: 4.

This clonotype was observed a few times. At one boundary the junction diverges from the germline segment, which might be a read error. The CDR3 reads CATSSWEGSEQFF. CDR3 nucleotide sequence: TGTGCCACCAGTTCGTGGGAGGGCAGTGAGCAGTTCTTC. The V and J genes are TRBV12-3 or TRBV12-4 and TRBJ2-1; 7 positions match TRBD2. CDR3 length: 13 amino acids.

This clonotype was picked up many times. In DNA form, the CDR3 reads TGCAGTGCTAGAGGGACGCTCTCCTACAATGAGCAGTTCTTC. This translates into CSARGTLSYNEQFF. V is TRBV20-1 and J is TRBJ2-1; D unclear. CDR1 and CDR2 from the germline V gene are DFQATT and SNEGSKA (reference sequence). The length of the CDR3 is 14 residues. V dropped 1 base and J dropped 0 bases, with 7 bases sitting between them.

This clonotype was observed at least ten times. The V call is TRBV29-1, the J call TRBJ2-7; perhaps TRBD1 as D (6 bases). The CDR3 runs 13 residues. The germline V and J ends were trimmed by 7 bases and 4 bases, with 17 bases remaining between them. From germline, CDR1 is SQVTM and CDR2 ANQGSEA. The CDR3, as DNA: TGCAGCGCCGCGACAGGAGGAAGGTACGAGCAGTACTTC. Translated: CSAATGGRYEQYF.

Worth noting for this clonotype: Its ends do not fully match the called genes, so a read error is possible. The V and J genes are TRBV20-1 and TRBJ2-1, with 8 bases that match TRBD2. This CDR3 comprises 16 residues. CDR1 is DFQATT and CDR2 is SNEGSKA in the germline V gene (reference sequence). CDR3 DNA: TGCAGTGCTAGAGTACTAGCGGCTAGCTCCTACAATGAGCAGTTATTC. This codes for CSARVLAASSYNEQLF.

The chain couples TRBV2 to TRBJ2-7; 13 bases map to TRBD2. The CDR3 spans 17 residues. Germline values: CDR1 SNHLY, CDR2 FYNNEI. With V trimmed by 8 bases and J by 2 bases, 12 bases remained unmatched. The CDR3 loop is CASSKPRTSGGTYEQYF. CDR3 in DNA: TGTGCCAGCTCCAAGCCAAGGACTAGCGGGGGAACCTACGAGCAGTACTTC. The full variable domain, its missing parts supplied by reference TRBV2 and TRBJ2-7, is EPEVTQTPSHQVTQMGQEVILRCVPISNHLYFYWYRQILGQKVEFLVSFYNNEISEKSEIFDDQFSVERPDGSNFTLKIRSTKLEDSAMYFCASSKPRTSGGTYEQYFGPGTRLTVT.

This clonotype occurred many times. This chain links TRBV24-1 with TRBJ2-7; D gene uncertain. This CDR3 is built from 15 residues. The V end lost 4 bases, the J end lost 2 bases, and 14 bases lay between the germline ends. Germline V gene lookup returns CDR1 KGHDR and CDR2 SFDVKD. CDR3 bases: TGTGCCACCAGTGACCCTCAGGAGTTCCCCTACGAGCAGTACTTC. It is translated as CATSDPQEFPYEQYF.

This clonotype has a count of ten or more. The chain recombines TRBV12-3 or TRBV12-4 with TRBJ2-7; 7 nucleotides match TRBD1. Losses at the gene ends were 5 bases for V and 0 bases for J; bases not matched to a gene: 7. This CDR3 spans 15 amino acids. CDR3 protein: CASSPPGTVSYEQYF. For the CDR3, the DNA is TGTGCCAGCAGTCCACCCGGGACAGTCTCCTACGAGCAGTACTTC.

The chain has TRBV5-1 and TRBJ2-7, with TRBD2 identical over 8 bases. The CDR3 extends over 13 amino acids. In germline, CDR1 is SGHRS, CDR2 YFSETQ. V gave up 2 bases and J gave up 9 bases; unmatched junction bases: 7. DNA for the CDR3: TGCGCCAGCAGCTTAAACGGGAGGGGATGGCAGTACTTC. Its translation is CASSLNGRGWQYF.

This clonotype occurred many times. This chain joins TRBV6-4 and TRBJ2-1; 7 bases agree with TRBD2. The CDR3 covers 15 residues. V was clipped by 6 bases and J by 6 bases; unmatched bases: 11. Germline V lookup: CDR1 MRHNA, CDR2 SNTAGT. DNA of the CDR3: TGTGCCAGCAGCGTGCTCGCGGGAGAAGGCAATGAGCAGTTCTTC. Its protein is CASSVLAGEGNEQFF.

There are many counts of this clonotype. This chain joins TRBV20-1 and TRBJ2-2; D gene uncertain. V gave up 0 bases and J gave up 5 bases, with 10 bases separating them. The germline gives CDR1 DFQATT, CDR2 SNEGSKA (reference sequence). This CDR3 is built from 14 residues. The CDR3 loop reads CSARDLSLTGELFF. CDR3 DNA: TGCAGTGCTAGAGACCTCTCCCTGACCGGGGAGCTGTTTTTT.

This clonotype was seen more than once but under ten times. The CDR3 sequence: CASSYSASYEQYF. CDR3 coding DNA: TGTGCCAGCAGTTACTCGGCGTCCTACGAGCAGTACTTC. This sequence joins TRBV6-5 and TRBJ2-7; D is undetermined. Germline loops: CDR1 MNHEY, CDR2 SVGAGI. Trimming pared 0 bases from V and 1 base from J, leaving 4 bases between. The CDR3 is made up of 13 amino acids.

The chain carries TRBV7-9 and TRBJ2-1, with D perhaps matching TRBD2 (6 bases). Germline CDR1 and CDR2: SEHNR and FQNEAQ (reference sequence). The CDR3 is 14 amino acids. The CDR3 bases are TGTGCTACCGAATCCGGGAGCTCCTACAATGAGCAGTTCTTC. This codes for CATESGSSYNEQFF.

This clonotype was observed a handful of times. This chain joins TRBV4-3 and TRBJ1-3; tentative D call: TRBD1 (5 bases). Germline V lookup: CDR1 LGHNA, CDR2 YSLEER. V was cut by 4 bases and J by 0 bases, with 10 bases left in between. The CDR3 totals 15 residues. The CDR3 nucleotides read TGCGCCAGCAGCCTTGGACATGTCTCTGGAAACACCATATATTTT. It encodes CASSLGHVSGNTIYF.

This clonotype was found a few times. V and J are TRBV15 and TRBJ2-5; 10 positions agree with TRBD1. The V and J ends lost 0 bases and 1 base, in that order; junction bases with no gene match: 8. Germline loops: CDR1 LNHNV, CDR2 YYDKDF (reference sequence). The CDR3 extends over 18 amino acids. The CDR3 here is CATSRDLRGQGLQETQYF. The CDR3 bases are TGTGCCACCAGCAGAGATCTTCGGGGACAGGGGCTCCAAGAGACCCAGTACTTC.

The rearrangement uses TRBV20-1 and TRBJ2-5; 8 bases are a match to TRBD2. The CDR3 spans 15 residues. V lost 4 bases to trimming and J lost 3 bases; unmatched junction nucleotides: 10. The germline V gene has CDR1 DFQATT and CDR2 SNEGSKA (reference sequence). The CDR3 bases are TGCAGTGCTAAAGTTCCTAGCGGGTGGGAAGAGACCCAGTACTTC. Protein: CSAKVPSGWEETQYF.

The V call is TRBV12-3 or TRBV12-4, the J call TRBJ2-5; 13 bases match TRBD2. This CDR3 comprises 15 residues. V was pared by 6 bases and J by 4 bases, with 5 bases of the junction left unmatched. CDR3 DNA: TGTGCCAGCAGACTAGCGGGAGGGCGAAGAGAGACCCAGTACTTC. This translates into CASRLAGGRRETQYF.

This clonotype appeared a few times. The V call is TRBV25-1, the J call TRBJ2-4; D gene unclear. The germline CDR1 and CDR2 sequences are MGHDK and SYGVNS. The V end lost 1 base, the J end lost 8 bases, and 12 bases lay between the germline ends. CDR3 length equals 14 residues. CDR3 in DNA: TGTGCCAGCAGTGAATTAGAGGCGAAGGACATTCAGTACTTC. It yields the protein CASSELEAKDIQYF.

The table lists this clonotype with a count of one. The V and J genes are TRBV20-1 and TRBJ2-1, with D possibly being TRBD1 (6 bases). V was clipped by 6 bases and J by 8 bases, with 20 bases between them. Germline loops: CDR1 DFQATT, CDR2 SNEGSKA (reference sequence). This CDR3 has 14 amino acids. CDR3 coding DNA: TGCAGTGCCGTAGGGGTGCAGGGGCTGGATGAGCAGTTCTTC. This codes for CSAVGVQGLDEQFF.

In this sample, this clonotype turned up a few times. The chain recombines TRBV12-3 or TRBV12-4 with TRBJ2-1; D ambiguous. The CDR3 length is 15 residues. V shed 3 bases and J shed 3 bases, with 12 bases lying between them. The CDR3 loop reads CASSFSLTDYNEQFF. Here the CDR3 DNA reads TGTGCCAGCAGTTTCTCCCTGACGGACTACAATGAGCAGTTCTTC.

This sequence joins TRBV5-1 and TRBJ2-4, with 9 bases identical to TRBD1. V was clipped by 7 bases and J by 2 bases; unmatched bases: 7. This CDR3 has 15 amino acids. In germline, CDR1 is SGHRS, CDR2 YFSETQ. The CDR3 is CASRRTGDPKNIQYF. DNA of the CDR3: TGCGCCAGCCGACGGACAGGGGATCCCAAAAACATTCAGTACTTC.

The chain recombines TRBV4-3 with TRBJ2-7, with 9 bases matching TRBD2. This CDR3 region has 15 residues. From germline, CDR1 is LGHNA and CDR2 YSLEER. The junction had 5 bases not matched to a gene; V was cut back by 1 base and J by 4 bases. The CDR3 nucleotides are TGCGCCAGCAGCCAAGGCGGGGGGGGTGTATACGAGCAGTACTTC. It codes for CASSQGGGGVYEQYF.